Following are 2 T cell receptor beta chains from one sample sequenced in a study of control samples from healthy donors and cancer patients. Assay: immunoSEQ multiplex PCR; the TCRdb copy retains only in-frame clones and omits some. The sample carries approximately 94,000 clones, 65% to 85% recorded once. The sample comprised PBMCs. These receptors were taken from a man in his 70s with lung cancer.

The chain combines TRBV19 with TRBJ1-5; 8 positions match TRBD1. CDR1 and CDR2 from the germline V gene are LNHDA and SQIVND (reference sequence). V lost 5 bases and J lost 2; bases outside the gene matches: 14. The CDR3 spans 18 residues. The CDR3 nucleotides read TGTGCCAGTAGTTTGGGATTTCAGGGGGCACTTGGCAATCAGCCCCAGCATTTT. It translates to CASSLGFQGALGNQPQHF.

The chain has TRBV6-5 and TRBJ2-4; D ambiguous. This CDR3 is built from 14 residues. Germline assignment: CDR1 MNHEY and CDR2 SVGAGI. V lost 6 bases, J lost 1 base, and 10 bases lay in between. The CDR3 bases are TGTGCCAGCAGAAGGGTGACGGCCAAAAACATTCAGTACTTC. It is translated as CASRRVTAKNIQYF.